A selection of T cell receptor beta chains follows, all from one sample in a study of cytomegalovirus exposure and HLA in healthy donors. Repertoires were generated with immunoSEQ multiplex PCR, while TCRdb's copy carries only in-frame clones and drops some. The data show roughly 240,000 clones, approximately 90% seen once. Source material: PBMCs. All receptors come from a man aged 18 to 35 in good health and CMV-seronegative. Each CDR3 is given with its conserved first and last residue. D genes are given only for firm matches.

d_gene	j_gene	v_gene	CDR3aa
-	TRBJ2-1	TRBV7-3	CASSLRGSYNEQFF
TRBD1	TRBJ2-1	TRBV28	CASSADREEGYNEQFF
TRBD2	TRBJ2-1	TRBV4-3	CASSRGLAGGPPPDEQFF
TRBD1	TRBJ2-7	TRBV7-9	CASSLAPAGQVYEQYF
TRBD1	TRBJ2-7	TRBV7-8	CASSLRDRADEQYF
TRBD1	TRBJ2-7	TRBV7-2	CASSERTGGVYF
TRBD2	TRBJ2-1	TRBV10-3	CAISESPGLAGEGRFF
-	TRBJ2-1	TRBV5-8	CASSLERHNNEQFF
-	TRBJ2-7	TRBV28	CASLGYGPRGHEQYF
TRBD1	TRBJ1-5	TRBV6-5	CASSRGQRGQPQHF
-	TRBJ1-2	TRBV4-3	CASSQDVRQLHYGYTF